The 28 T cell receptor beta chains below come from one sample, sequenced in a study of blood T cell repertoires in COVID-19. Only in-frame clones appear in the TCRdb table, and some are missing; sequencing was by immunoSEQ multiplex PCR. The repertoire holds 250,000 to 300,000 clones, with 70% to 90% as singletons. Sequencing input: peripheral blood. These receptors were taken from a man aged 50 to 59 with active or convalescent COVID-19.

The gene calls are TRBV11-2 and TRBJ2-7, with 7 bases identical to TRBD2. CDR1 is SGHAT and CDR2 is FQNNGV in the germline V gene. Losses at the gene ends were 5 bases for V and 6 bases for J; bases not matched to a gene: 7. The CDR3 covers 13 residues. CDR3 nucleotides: TGTGCCAGCAGCCCCGGAGGGGAGGGCGAGCAGTACTTC. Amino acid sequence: CASSPGGEGEQYF.

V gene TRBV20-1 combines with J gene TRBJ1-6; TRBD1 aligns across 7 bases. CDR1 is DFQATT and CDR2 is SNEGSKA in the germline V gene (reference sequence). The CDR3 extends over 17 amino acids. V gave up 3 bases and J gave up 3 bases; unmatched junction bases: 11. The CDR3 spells CSASLQNRDSYNSPLHF. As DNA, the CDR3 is TGCAGTGCTAGTCTCCAAAACAGGGACAGCTATAATTCACCCCTCCACTTT.

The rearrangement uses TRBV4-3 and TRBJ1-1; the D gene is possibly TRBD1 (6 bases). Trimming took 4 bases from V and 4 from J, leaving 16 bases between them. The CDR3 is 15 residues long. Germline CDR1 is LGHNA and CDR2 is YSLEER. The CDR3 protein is CASSLHPGTITEAFF. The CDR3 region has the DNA TGCGCCAGCAGCCTGCATCCCGGGACAATCACTGAAGCTTTCTTT.

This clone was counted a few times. The CDR3 reads CASSRSLAVDEQYF. The DNA for the CDR3 is TGTGCCAGTAGTAGGAGTCTAGCAGTAGACGAGCAGTACTTC. This rearrangement joins TRBV19 to TRBJ2-7; a possible D gene is TRBD2 (5 bases). This CDR3 contains 14 residues. Trimming pared 4 bases from V and 5 bases from J, leaving 15 bases between. Germline V gene lookup returns CDR1 LNHDA and CDR2 SQIVND (reference sequence).

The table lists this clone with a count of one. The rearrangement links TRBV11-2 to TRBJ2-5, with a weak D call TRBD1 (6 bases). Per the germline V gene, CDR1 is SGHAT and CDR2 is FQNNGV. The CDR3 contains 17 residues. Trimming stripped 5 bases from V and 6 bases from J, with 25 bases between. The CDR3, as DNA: TGTGCCAGCAGCCGTGTAGTCAGGGGCGAGGGACGCAAGACCCAGTACTTC. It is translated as CASSRVVRGEGRKTQYF.

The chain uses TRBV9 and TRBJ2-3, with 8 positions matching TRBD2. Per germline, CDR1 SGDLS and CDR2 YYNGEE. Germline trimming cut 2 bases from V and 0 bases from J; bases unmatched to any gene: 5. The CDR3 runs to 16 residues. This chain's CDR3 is CASSVGAGVSTDTQYF. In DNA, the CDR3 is TGTGCCAGCAGCGTTGGAGCGGGAGTAAGCACAGATACGCAGTATTTT.

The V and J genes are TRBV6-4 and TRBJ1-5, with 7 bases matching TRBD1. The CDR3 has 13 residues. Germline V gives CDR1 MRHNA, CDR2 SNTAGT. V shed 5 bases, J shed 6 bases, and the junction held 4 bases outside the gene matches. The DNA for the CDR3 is TGTGCCAGCAGTCCCGAGGGGGCTCAGCCCCAGCATTTT. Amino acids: CASSPEGAQPQHF.

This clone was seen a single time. The CDR3, as DNA: TGTGCCAGCAGTCGGACAGGGCCCATCTATGGCTACACCTTC. Translating it yields CASSRTGPIYGYTF. V usage is TRBV28 and J usage is TRBJ1-2, with 8 bases aligning to TRBD1. The ends lost 5 bases at V and 4 bases at J; junction bases unmatched: 6. This CDR3 has 14 residues. Germline V gene data show CDR1 as MDHEN and CDR2 as SYDVKM.

CDR3 nucleotide sequence: TGTGCCAGCAGCCAAGTAAGGGAGATGGGCAATGAGCAGTTCTTC. Its translation is CASSQVREMGNEQFF. The J gene is TRBJ2-1, the V gene TRBV3-1 (or the pseudogene TRBV3-2); a weak D match, TRBD2 (5 bases). The CDR3 has 15 amino acids. Trimming removed 1 base at V and 6 bases at J, with 13 bases between. The germline CDR1 and CDR2 sequences are LGHDT and YNNKEL (reference sequence).

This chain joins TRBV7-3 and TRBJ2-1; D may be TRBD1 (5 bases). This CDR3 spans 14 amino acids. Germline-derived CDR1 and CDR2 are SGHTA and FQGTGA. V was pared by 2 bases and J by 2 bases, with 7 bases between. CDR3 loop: CASSLPGPYNEQFF. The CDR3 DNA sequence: TGTGCCAGCAGCTTACCAGGGCCCTACAATGAGCAGTTCTTC.

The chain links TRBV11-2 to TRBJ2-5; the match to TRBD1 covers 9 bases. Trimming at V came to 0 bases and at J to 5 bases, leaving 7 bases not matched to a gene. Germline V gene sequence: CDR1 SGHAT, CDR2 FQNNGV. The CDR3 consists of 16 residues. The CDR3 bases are TGTGCCAGCAGCTTAGAGGGACCACAGGGGGCTGAGACCCAGTACTTC. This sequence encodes CASSLEGPQGAETQYF.

DNA for the CDR3: TGTGCCAGCAGCTCGGGACAGGCGGATATAGGCATTCAGTACTTC. Its translation is CASSSGQADIGIQYF. The chain has TRBV9 and TRBJ2-4; 8 bases match TRBD1. The ends lost 4 bases at V and 9 bases at J; junction bases unmatched: 12. The germline V gene has CDR1 SGDLS and CDR2 YYNGEE. The length of the CDR3 is 15 residues.

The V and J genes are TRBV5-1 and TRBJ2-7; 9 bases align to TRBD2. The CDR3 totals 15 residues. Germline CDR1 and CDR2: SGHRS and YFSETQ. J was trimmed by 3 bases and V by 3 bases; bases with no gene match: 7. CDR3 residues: CASSWGLAGNYEQYF. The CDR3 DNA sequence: TGCGCCAGCAGCTGGGGGCTAGCGGGGAACTACGAGCAGTACTTC.

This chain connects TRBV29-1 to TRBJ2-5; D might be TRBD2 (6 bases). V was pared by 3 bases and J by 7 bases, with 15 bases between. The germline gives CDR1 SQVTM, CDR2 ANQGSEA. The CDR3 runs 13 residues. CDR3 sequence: CSVDFGGLGTQYF. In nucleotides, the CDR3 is TGCAGCGTTGACTTCGGGGGTCTCGGGACCCAGTACTTC.

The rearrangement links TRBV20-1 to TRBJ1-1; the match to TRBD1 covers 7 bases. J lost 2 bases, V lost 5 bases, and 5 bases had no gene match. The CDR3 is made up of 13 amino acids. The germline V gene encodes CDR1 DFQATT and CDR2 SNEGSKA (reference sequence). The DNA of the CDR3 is TGCAGTGCTGGTGGACAGGTAAACACTGAAGCTTTCTTT. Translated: CSAGGQVNTEAFF.

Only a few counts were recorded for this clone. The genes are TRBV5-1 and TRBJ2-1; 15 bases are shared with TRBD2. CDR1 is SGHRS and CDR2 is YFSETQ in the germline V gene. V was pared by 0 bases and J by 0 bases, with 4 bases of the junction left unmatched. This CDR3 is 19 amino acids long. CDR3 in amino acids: CASSLVGLAGGGSYNEQFF. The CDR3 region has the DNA TGCGCCAGCAGCTTGGTGGGACTAGCGGGAGGCGGCTCCTACAATGAGCAGTTCTTC.

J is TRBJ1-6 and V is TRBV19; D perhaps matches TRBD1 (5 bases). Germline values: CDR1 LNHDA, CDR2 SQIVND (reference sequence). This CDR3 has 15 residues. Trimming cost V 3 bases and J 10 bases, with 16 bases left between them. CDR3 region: CASSMTWQGASPLHF. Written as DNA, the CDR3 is TGTGCCAGTAGTATGACATGGCAGGGTGCCTCACCCCTCCACTTT.

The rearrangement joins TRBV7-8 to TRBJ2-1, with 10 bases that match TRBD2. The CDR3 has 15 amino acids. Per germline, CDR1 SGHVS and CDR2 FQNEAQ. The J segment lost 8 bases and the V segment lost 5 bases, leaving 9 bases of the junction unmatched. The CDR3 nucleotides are TGTGCCAGCAGCCCAGGACTAGCGGTATTCGATGAGCAGTTCTTC. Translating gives CASSPGLAVFDEQFF.

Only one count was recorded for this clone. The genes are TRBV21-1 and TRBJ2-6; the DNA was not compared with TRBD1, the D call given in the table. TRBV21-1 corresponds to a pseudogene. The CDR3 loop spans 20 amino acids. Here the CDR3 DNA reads TGTGCCAGCAGCCTCGCTCGGGGACAACTCCACTTCTCTGGGGCCAACGTCCTGACTTTC. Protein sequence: CASSLARGQLHFSGANVLTF.

This chain's CDR3 is CAISERGGEQYF. In nucleotides, the CDR3 is TGTGCCATCAGTGAAAGGGGTGGCGAGCAGTACTTC. This chain links TRBV10-3 with TRBJ2-7, with D perhaps matching TRBD1 (5 bases). The CDR3 extends over 12 amino acids. Germline CDR1 reads ENHRY; CDR2 reads SYGVKD. With 3 bases removed from V and 6 bases from J, the gap between germline ends came to 9 bases.

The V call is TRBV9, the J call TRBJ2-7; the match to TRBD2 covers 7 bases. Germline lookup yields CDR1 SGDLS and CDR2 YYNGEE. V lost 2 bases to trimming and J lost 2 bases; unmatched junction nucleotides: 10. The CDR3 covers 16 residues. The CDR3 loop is CASSVGGTTPTYEQYF. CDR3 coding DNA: TGTGCCAGCAGCGTGGGGGGGACTACCCCTACCTACGAGCAGTACTTC.

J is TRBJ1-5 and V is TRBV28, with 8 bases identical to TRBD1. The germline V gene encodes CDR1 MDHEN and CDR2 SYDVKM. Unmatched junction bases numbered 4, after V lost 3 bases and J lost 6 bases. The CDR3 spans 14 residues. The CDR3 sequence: CASSLDRASQPQHF. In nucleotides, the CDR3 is TGTGCCAGCAGTTTGGACAGGGCGAGTCAGCCCCAGCATTTT.

The CDR3 DNA reads TGTGCCAGCAGTTCGAACAGGGATGGCTACACCTTC. It encodes CASSSNRDGYTF. The rearrangement uses TRBV12-3 or TRBV12-4 and TRBJ1-2; tentatively, D is TRBD1 (6 bases). This CDR3 contains 12 residues. Trimming cost V 4 bases and J 6 bases, with 9 bases left between them.

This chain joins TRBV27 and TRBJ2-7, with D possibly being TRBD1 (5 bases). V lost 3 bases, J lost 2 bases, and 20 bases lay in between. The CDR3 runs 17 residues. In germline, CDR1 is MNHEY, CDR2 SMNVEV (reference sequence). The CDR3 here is CASSFGADRWRPYEQYF. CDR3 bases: TGTGCCAGCAGTTTTGGGGCCGACCGATGGCGGCCCTACGAGCAGTACTTC.

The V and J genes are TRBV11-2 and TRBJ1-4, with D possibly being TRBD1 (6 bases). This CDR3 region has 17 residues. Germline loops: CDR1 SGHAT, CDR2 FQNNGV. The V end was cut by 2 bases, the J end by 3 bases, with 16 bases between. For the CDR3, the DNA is TGTGCCAGCAGCTTATTTGGGGGGGCGCTGGCTAATGAAAAACTGTTTTTT. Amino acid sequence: CASSLFGGALANEKLFF.

The CDR3 reads CASSEFLARHNEQFF. The CDR3 DNA reads TGTGCCAGCAGTGAATTCCTAGCGCGCCACAATGAGCAGTTCTTC. This sequence joins TRBV2 and TRBJ2-1; D is possibly TRBD2 (6 bases). The CDR3 has 15 amino acids. The V end was cut by 2 bases, the J end by 5 bases, with 13 bases between. Germline V gives CDR1 SNHLY, CDR2 FYNNEI.

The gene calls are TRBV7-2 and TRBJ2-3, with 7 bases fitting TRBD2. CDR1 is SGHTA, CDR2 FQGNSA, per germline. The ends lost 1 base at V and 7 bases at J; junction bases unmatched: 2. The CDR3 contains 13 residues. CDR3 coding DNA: TGTGCCAGCAGCTTAGGGGGGGGGAATACGCAGTATTTT. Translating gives CASSLGGGNTQYF.

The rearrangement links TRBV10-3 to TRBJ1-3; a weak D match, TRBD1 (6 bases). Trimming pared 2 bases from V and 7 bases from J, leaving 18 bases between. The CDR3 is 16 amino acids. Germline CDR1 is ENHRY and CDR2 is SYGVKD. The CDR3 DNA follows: TGTGCCATCAGTGAGACCGCAGGGGCGCCGATCAACACCATATATTTT. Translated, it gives CAISETAGAPINTIYF.